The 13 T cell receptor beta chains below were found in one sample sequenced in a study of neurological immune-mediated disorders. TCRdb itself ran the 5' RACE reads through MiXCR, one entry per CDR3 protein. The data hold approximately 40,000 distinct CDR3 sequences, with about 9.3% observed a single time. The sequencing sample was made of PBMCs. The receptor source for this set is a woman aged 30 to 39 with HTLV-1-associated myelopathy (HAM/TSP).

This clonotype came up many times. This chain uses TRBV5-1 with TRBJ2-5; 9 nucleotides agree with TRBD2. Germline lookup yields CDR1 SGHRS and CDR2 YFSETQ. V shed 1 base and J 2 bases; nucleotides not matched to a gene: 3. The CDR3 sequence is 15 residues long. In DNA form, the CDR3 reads TGCGCCAGCAGCTTGCTGACTAGCGGACAAGAGACCCAGTACTTC. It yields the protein CASSLLTSGQETQYF.

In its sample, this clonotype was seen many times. CDR3 DNA sequence: TGCGCCAGCAGCTTGCCGAGTCGGTGGGCTAGCGGGGCAGGGGACAATGAGCAGTTCTTC. This codes for CASSLPSRWASGAGDNEQFF. V is TRBV5-1 and J is TRBJ2-1, with 9 nucleotides matching TRBD2. Per germline, CDR1 SGHRS and CDR2 YFSETQ. Unmatched junction bases numbered 19, after V lost 1 base and J lost 5 bases. The CDR3 has 20 residues.

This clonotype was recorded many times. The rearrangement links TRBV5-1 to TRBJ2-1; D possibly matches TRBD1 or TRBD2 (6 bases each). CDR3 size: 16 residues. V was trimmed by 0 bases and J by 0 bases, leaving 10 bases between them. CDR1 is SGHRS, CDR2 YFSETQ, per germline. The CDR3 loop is CASSLAGASSYNEQFF. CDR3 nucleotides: TGCGCCAGCAGCTTGGCGGGGGCAAGCTCCTACAATGAGCAGTTCTTC.

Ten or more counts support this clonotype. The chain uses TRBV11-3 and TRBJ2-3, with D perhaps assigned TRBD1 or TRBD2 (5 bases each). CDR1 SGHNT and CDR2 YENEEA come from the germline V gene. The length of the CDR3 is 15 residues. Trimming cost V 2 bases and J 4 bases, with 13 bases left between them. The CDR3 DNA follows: TGTGCCAGCAGCTTAACTAGTATGGGGGCAGATACGCAGTATTTT. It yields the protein CASSLTSMGADTQYF.

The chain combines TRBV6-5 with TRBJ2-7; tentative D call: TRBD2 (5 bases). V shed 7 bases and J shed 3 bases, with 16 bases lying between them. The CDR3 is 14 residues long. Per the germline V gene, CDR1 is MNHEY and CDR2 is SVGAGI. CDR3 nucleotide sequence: TGTGCCAGCATCCTGGAGGCCGGAGGCTACGAGCAGTACTTC. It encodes CASILEAGGYEQYF.

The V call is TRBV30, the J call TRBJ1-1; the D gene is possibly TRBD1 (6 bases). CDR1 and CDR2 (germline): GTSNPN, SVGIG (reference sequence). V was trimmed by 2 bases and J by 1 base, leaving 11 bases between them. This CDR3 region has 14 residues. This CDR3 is CAWSQGTRNTEAFF. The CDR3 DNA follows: TGTGCCTGGAGTCAGGGGACCCGGAACACTGAAGCTTTCTTT.

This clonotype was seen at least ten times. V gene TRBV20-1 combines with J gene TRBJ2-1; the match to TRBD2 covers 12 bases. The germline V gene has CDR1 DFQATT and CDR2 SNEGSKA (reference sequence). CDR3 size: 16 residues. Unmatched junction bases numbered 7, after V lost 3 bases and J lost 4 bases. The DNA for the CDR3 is TGCAGTGCTAGGAGGGCTAGCGGGGGGGTTTACAATGAGCAGTTCTTC. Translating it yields CSARRASGGVYNEQFF.

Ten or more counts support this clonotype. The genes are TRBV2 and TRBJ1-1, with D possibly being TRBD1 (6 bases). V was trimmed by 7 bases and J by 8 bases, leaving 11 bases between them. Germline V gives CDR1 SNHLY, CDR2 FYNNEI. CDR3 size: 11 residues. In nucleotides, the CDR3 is TGTGCCAGCAACACAGGGAAAGAAGCTTTCTTT. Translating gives CASNTGKEAFF.

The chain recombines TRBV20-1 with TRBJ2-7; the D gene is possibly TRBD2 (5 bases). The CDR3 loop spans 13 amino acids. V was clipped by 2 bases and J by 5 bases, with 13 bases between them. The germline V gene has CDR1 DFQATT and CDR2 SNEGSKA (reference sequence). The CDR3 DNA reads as TGCAGTGCTAGATTGCCCGGAGGCAACGAGCAGTACTTC. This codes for CSARLPGGNEQYF.

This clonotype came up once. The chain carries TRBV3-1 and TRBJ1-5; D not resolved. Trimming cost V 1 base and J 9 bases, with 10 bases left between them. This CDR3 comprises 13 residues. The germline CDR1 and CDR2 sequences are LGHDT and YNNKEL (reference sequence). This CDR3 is CASSQGASWPQHF. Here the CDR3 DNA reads TGTGCCAGCAGCCAAGGGGCATCATGGCCCCAGCATTTT.

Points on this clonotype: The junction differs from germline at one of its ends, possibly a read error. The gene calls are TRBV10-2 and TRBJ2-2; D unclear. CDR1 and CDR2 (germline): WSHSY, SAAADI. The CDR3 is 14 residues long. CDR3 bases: TGCGCCAGCAGTGAGATGGCGAACACAGGGGAGCTGTTTTTT. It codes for CASSEMANTGELFF.

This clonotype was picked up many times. CDR3 protein: CSALGTASPLHF. The DNA for the CDR3 is TGCAGTGCTCTCGGGACGGCTTCACCCCTCCACTTT. V gene TRBV20-1 combines with J gene TRBJ1-6; possible D gene TRBD1, 5 bases. Germline loops: CDR1 DFQATT, CDR2 SNEGSKA (reference sequence). V gave up 5 bases and J gave up 9 bases, with 11 bases separating them. The CDR3 contains 12 residues.

CDR3 nucleotides: TGTGCCAGCAGCCTACGGGGGGGAGACATGAACACTGAAGCTTTCTTT. Its translation is CASSLRGGDMNTEAFF. The chain is built from TRBV27 and TRBJ1-1, with TRBD1 as a possible D gene (5 bases). This CDR3 is built from 16 residues. Trimming cost V 6 bases and J 0 bases, with 17 bases left between them. Germline V lookup: CDR1 MNHEY, CDR2 SMNVEV (reference sequence).